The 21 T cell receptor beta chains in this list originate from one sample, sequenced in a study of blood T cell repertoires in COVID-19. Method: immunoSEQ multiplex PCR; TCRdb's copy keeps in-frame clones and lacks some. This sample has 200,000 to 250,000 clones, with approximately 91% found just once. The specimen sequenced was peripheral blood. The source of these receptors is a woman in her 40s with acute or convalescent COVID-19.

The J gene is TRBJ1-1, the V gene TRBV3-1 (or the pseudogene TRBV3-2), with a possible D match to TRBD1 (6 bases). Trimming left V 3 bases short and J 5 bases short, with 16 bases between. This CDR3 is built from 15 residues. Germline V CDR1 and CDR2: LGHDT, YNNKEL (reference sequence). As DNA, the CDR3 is TGTGCCAGCAGCCAGGGAGCGGGGGGGCGGACTGAAGCTTTCTTT. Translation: CASSQGAGGRTEAFF.

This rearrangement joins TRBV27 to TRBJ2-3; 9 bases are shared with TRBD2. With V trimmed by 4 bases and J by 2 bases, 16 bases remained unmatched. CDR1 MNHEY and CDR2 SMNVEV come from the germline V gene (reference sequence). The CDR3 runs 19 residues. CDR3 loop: CASSSETPFSGGPTDTQYF. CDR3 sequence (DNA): TGTGCCAGCAGTTCCGAAACCCCCTTTAGCGGGGGCCCCACAGATACGCAGTATTTT.

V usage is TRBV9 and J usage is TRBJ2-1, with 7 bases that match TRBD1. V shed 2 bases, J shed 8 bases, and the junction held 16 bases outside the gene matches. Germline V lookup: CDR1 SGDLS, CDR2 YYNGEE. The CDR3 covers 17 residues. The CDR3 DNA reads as TGTGCCAGCAGCGTCACATTAGGGGGCTACGATTTTGATGAGCAGTTCTTC. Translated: CASSVTLGGYDFDEQFF.

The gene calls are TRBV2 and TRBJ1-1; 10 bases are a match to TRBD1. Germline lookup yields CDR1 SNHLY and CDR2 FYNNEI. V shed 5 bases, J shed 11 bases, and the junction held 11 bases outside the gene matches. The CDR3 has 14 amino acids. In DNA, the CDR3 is TGTGCCAGCAGTTTCGGGGACAGGGGCGTTCGGGCTTTCTTT. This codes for CASSFGDRGVRAFF.

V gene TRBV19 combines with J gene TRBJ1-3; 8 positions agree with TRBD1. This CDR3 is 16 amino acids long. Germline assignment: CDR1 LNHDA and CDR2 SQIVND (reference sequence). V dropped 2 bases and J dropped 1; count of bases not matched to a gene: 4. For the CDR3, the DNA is TGTGCCAGTAGTATACAGGGGGCGCGTTCTGGAAACACCATATATTTT. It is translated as CASSIQGARSGNTIYF. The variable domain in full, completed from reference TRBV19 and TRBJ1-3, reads DGGITQSPKYLFRKEGQNVTLSCEQNLNHDAMYWYRQDPGQGLRLIYYSQIVNDFQKGDIAEGYSVSREKKESFPLTVTSAQKNPTAFYLCASSIQGARSGNTIYFGEGSWLTVV.

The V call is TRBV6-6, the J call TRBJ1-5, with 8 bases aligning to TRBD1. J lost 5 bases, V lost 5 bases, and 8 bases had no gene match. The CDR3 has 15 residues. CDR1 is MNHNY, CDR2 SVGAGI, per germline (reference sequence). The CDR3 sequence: CASSEGGQDYQPQHF. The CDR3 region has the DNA TGTGCCAGCAGTGAGGGGGGACAGGATTATCAGCCCCAGCATTTT.

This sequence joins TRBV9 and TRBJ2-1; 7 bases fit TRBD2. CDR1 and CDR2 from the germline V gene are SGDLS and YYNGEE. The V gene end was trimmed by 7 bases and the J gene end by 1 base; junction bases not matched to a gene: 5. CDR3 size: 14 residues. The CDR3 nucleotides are TGTGCCAGCGCCCCGGGGGGTTCCTACAATGAGCAGTTCTTC. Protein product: CASAPGGSYNEQFF.

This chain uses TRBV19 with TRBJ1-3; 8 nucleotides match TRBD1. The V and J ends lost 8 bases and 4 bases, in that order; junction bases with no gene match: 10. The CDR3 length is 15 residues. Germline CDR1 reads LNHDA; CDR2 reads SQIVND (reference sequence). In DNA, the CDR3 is TGTGCCAGTTCTCCTGACAGGGGAGCAGGAAACACCATATATTTT. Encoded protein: CASSPDRGAGNTIYF.

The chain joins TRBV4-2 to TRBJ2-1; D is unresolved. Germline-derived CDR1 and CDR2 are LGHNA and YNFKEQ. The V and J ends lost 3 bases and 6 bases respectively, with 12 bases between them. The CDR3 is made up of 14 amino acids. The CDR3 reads CASSQAGVRNEQFF. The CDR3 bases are TGTGCCAGCAGCCAGGCCGGAGTACGCAATGAGCAGTTCTTC.

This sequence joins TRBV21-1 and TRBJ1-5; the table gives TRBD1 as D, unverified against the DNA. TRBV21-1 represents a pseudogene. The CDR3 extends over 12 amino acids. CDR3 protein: CATSRPRQPQHF. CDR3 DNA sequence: TGTGCGACCAGTCGTCCCAGGCAGCCCCAGCATTTT.

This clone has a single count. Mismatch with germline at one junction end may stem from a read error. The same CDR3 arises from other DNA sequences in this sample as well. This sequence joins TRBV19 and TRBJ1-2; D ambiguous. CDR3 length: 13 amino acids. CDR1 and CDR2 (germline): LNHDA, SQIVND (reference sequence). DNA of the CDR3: TGTGCCAGTAGTACAGGCAGCAGCTATGGCTACACTTTC. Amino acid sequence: CASSTGSSYGYTF.

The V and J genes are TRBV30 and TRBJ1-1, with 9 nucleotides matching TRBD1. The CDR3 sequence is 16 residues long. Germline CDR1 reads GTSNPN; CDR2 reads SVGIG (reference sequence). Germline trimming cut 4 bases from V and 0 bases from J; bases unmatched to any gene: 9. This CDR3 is CAWTLSGTGLNTEAFF. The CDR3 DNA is TGTGCCTGGACCCTCTCCGGGACAGGGTTGAACACTGAAGCTTTCTTT.

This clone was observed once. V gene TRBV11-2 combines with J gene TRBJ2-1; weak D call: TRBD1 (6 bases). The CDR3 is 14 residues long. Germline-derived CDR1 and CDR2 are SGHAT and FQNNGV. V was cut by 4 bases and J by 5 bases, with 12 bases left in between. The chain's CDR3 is CASSSSDRNNEQFF. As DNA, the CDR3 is TGTGCCAGCAGCTCCTCGGACAGAAACAATGAGCAGTTCTTC.

The CDR3 spells CASGTTGEGEQFF. In nucleotides, the CDR3 is TGTGCCAGCGGGACGACGGGGGAGGGTGAGCAGTTCTTC. The V and J genes are TRBV6-4 and TRBJ2-1; 7 bases fit TRBD2. Looked up from germline, CDR1 is MRHNA and CDR2 is SNTAGT. This CDR3 has 13 amino acids. V shed 8 bases and J 9 bases; nucleotides not matched to a gene: 10.

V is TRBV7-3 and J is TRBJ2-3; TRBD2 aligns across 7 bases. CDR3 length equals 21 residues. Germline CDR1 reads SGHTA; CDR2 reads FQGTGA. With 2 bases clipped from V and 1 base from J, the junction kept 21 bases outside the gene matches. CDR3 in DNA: TGTGCCAGCAGCTTAGAGGCGGGTATGCGTCAGGGAGGGACCCGCACAGATACGCAGTATTTT. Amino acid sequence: CASSLEAGMRQGGTRTDTQYF.

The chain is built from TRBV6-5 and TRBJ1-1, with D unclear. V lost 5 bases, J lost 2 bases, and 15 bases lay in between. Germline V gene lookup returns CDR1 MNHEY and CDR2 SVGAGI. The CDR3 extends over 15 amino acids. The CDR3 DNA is TGTGCCAGCAGTCCCATAGTCCGAACTAACACTGAAGCTTTCTTT. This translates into CASSPIVRTNTEAFF.

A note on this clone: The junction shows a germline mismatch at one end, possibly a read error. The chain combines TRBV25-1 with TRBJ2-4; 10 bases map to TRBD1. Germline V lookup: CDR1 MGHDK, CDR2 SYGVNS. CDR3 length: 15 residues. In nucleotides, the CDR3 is TGTGCCAGCAGTCCCCCTGGGACAGGGGTCGCTGGGAAAGACTTC. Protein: CASSPPGTGVAGKDF.

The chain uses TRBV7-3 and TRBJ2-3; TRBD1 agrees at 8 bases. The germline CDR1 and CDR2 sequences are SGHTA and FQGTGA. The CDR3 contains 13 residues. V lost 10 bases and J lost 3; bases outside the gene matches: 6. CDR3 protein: CATNRQGTDTQYF. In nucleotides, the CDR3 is TGTGCCACCAACAGACAGGGGACAGATACGCAGTATTTT.

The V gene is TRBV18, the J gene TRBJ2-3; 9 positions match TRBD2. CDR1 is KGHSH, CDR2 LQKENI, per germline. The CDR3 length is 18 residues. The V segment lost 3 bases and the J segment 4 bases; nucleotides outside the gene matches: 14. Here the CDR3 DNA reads TGTGCCAGCTCACCCTTAGCGGGGGCTTTTCAAAGGTCAGATACGCAGTATTTT. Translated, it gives CASSPLAGAFQRSDTQYF. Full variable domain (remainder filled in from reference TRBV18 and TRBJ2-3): NAGVMQNPRHLVRRRGQEARLRCSPMKGHSHVYWYRQLPEEGLKFMVYLQKENIIDESGMPKERFSAEFPKEGPSILRIQQVVRGDSAAYFCASSPLAGAFQRSDTQYFGPGTRLTVL.

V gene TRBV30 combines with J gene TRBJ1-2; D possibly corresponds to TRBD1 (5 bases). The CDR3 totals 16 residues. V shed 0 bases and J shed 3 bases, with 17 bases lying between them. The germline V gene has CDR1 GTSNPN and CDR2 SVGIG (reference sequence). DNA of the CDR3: TGTGCCTGGAGTGTACAGCTGGGGGGGTTTGACTATGGCTACACCTTC. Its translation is CAWSVQLGGFDYGYTF.

The CDR3 region has the DNA TGCGCCAGCAGCTCCAAAGGGGCAGCTTATGGCTACACCTTC. Its protein product is CASSSKGAAYGYTF. J is TRBJ1-2 and V is TRBV5-1; tentatively, D is TRBD1 (5 bases). Between the trimmed V and J ends, which lost 3 bases and 5 bases, there was a span of 14 bases. This CDR3 has 14 residues. Germline V gene data show CDR1 as SGHRS and CDR2 as YFSETQ. The full variable domain, in which reference TRBV5-1 and TRBJ1-2 provide the parts outside the CDR3, is KAGVTQTPRYLIKTRGQQVTLSCSPISGHRSVSWYQQTPGQGLQFLFEYFSETQRNKGNFPGRFSGRQFSNSRSEMNVSTLELGDSALYLCASSSKGAAYGYTFGSGTRLTVV.